The 17 T cell receptor beta chains given below trace back to one sample, sequenced in a study of cytomegalovirus exposure and HLA in healthy donors. It was with 60 Vbeta and 13 Jbeta primers that the PCR ran. This table comes from immunoSEQ multiplex PCR, and its TCRdb copy is limited to in-frame clones, with some not included. The table has 150,000 to 200,000 clones, roughly four fifths seen once; the top ten hold 2.5% to 3.5%. Sequenced: PBMCs. Receptor source: a woman in her forties or fifties in good health and CMV-seropositive.

The chain uses TRBV27 and TRBJ2-7, with TRBD1 matching over 8 bases. Germline V lookup: CDR1 MNHEY, CDR2 SMNVEV (reference sequence). The J segment lost 4 bases and the V segment lost 10 bases, leaving 24 bases of the junction unmatched. This CDR3 is 18 amino acids long. In DNA, the CDR3 is TGTGCCACCAAACCCTTCCCGGGACAGGATCCAACTCCATACGAGCAGTACTTC. It encodes CATKPFPGQDPTPYEQYF.

This chain uses TRBV15 with TRBJ2-3, with 13 bases matching TRBD2. From germline, CDR1 is LNHNV and CDR2 YYDKDF (reference sequence). V lost 3 bases and J lost 8; bases outside the gene matches: 5. This CDR3 is 15 amino acids long. Here the CDR3 reads CATSRETSGGTTQYF. The CDR3 region has the DNA TGTGCCACCAGCAGGGAGACTAGCGGGGGGACTACGCAGTATTTT.

The chain recombines TRBV6-5 with TRBJ2-1; 8 positions agree with TRBD1. Per the germline V gene, CDR1 is MNHEY and CDR2 is SVGAGI. The CDR3 runs to 15 residues. J was trimmed by 2 bases and V by 2 bases; bases with no gene match: 2. This CDR3 reads CASSYDRGAYNEQFF. CDR3 sequence (DNA): TGTGCCAGCAGTTACGACAGGGGAGCCTACAATGAGCAGTTCTTC.

This clone was counted between two and nine times. This chain links TRBV29-1 with TRBJ1-2, with D maybe TRBD1 (5 bases). CDR1 is SQVTM, CDR2 ANQGSEA, per germline. This CDR3 has 12 amino acids. V lost 3 bases and J lost 8, with 13 bases in between. CDR3 nucleotide sequence: TGCAGCGTTGAGGCGGGAGGGGCCGGCTACACCTTC. Translated, it gives CSVEAGGAGYTF.

The chain is built from TRBV9 and TRBJ1-2, with D tentatively TRBD1 (5 bases). Germline V lookup: CDR1 SGDLS, CDR2 YYNGEE. V lost 3 bases and J lost 0, with 12 bases in between. This CDR3 has 15 amino acids. The CDR3 bases are TGTGCCAGCAGCGCGACAGCCACTTCTAACTATGGCTACACCTTC. This sequence encodes CASSATATSNYGYTF.

The chain carries TRBV9 and TRBJ1-2; D might be TRBD1 (5 bases). V lost 0 bases and J lost 6, with 9 bases in between. The CDR3 sequence is 13 residues long. Germline loops: CDR1 SGDLS, CDR2 YYNGEE. The CDR3, as DNA: TGTGCCAGCAGCGTAGGATGGGGGGATGGCTACACCTTC. This codes for CASSVGWGDGYTF.

The chain has TRBV5-1 and TRBJ2-3; TRBD2 might be the D (6 bases). The ends were cut back, 0 bases at V and 4 bases at J, with 15 bases in the middle. Germline loops: CDR1 SGHRS, CDR2 YFSETQ. CDR3 size: 16 residues. CDR3 residues: CASSLVWGRIADTQYF. Written as DNA, the CDR3 is TGCGCCAGCAGCTTGGTCTGGGGGAGGATCGCAGATACGCAGTATTTT.

The chain recombines TRBV19 with TRBJ1-1, with 12 bases lining up with TRBD1. V was pared by 5 bases and J by 6 bases, with 7 bases of the junction left unmatched. The CDR3 covers 15 residues. Germline values: CDR1 LNHDA, CDR2 SQIVND (reference sequence). This CDR3 is CASSLGGTGGSEAFF. Here the CDR3 DNA reads TGTGCCAGTAGTCTCGGGGGGACAGGGGGCTCTGAAGCTTTCTTT.

The rearrangement joins TRBV18 to TRBJ1-1; D call uncertain. CDR3 size: 13 residues. Trimming pared 3 bases from V and 1 base from J, leaving 6 bases between. Germline assignment: CDR1 KGHSH and CDR2 LQKENI. The CDR3 DNA follows: TGTGCCAGCTCACCCTATCCGAACACTGAAGCTTTCTTT. Protein product: CASSPYPNTEAFF.

This chain links TRBV5-1 with TRBJ1-2; 7 bases map to TRBD1. Germline CDR1 is SGHRS and CDR2 is YFSETQ. The V segment lost 0 bases and the J segment 8 bases; nucleotides outside the gene matches: 7. The CDR3 sequence is 14 residues long. The CDR3 coding sequence is TGCGCCAGCAGCTTGGAAGGGGGCCTCAAAGGCTACACCTTC. Protein sequence: CASSLEGGLKGYTF.

As DNA, the CDR3 is TGTGCCAGCAGCCCGGCGGTTCGGGGCTACACCTTC. It is translated as CASSPAVRGYTF. The J gene is TRBJ1-2, the V gene TRBV2; the D is unclear. This CDR3 contains 12 residues. V was pared by 6 bases and J by 8 bases, with 13 bases between. CDR1 and CDR2 from the germline V gene are SNHLY and FYNNEI. The variable domain in full, completed from reference TRBV2 and TRBJ1-2, reads EPEVTQTPSHQVTQMGQEVILRCVPISNHLYFYWYRQILGQKVEFLVSFYNNEISEKSEIFDDQFSVERPDGSNFTLKIRSTKLEDSAMYFCASSPAVRGYTFGSGTRLTVV.

This clone turned up a few times. CDR3 residues: CASSRRGSNTEAFF. In DNA form, the CDR3 reads TGTGCCAGCAGTCGAAGGGGCTCGAACACTGAAGCTTTCTTT. This chain joins TRBV2 and TRBJ1-1; TRBD1 is a possible D gene (5 bases). The CDR3 sequence is 14 residues long. V shed 5 bases and J shed 1 base, with 11 bases lying between them. The V gene's germline CDR1 is SNHLY and CDR2 FYNNEI. Full variable domain (rest looked up from reference TRBV2 and TRBJ1-1): EPEVTQTPSHQVTQMGQEVILRCVPISNHLYFYWYRQILGQKVEFLVSFYNNEISEKSEIFDDQFSVERPDGSNFTLKIRSTKLEDSAMYFCASSRRGSNTEAFFGQGTRLTVV.

This clone was seen a few times. The V and J genes are TRBV7-9 and TRBJ2-1; D gene uncertain. The CDR3 is made up of 15 amino acids. With 2 bases removed from V and 6 bases from J, the gap between germline ends came to 14 bases. The germline CDR1 and CDR2 sequences are SEHNR and FQNEAQ (reference sequence). The CDR3 coding sequence is TGTGCCAGCAGCTTATGGCCCCCGCCGGGCAATGAGCAGTTCTTC. Its protein is CASSLWPPPGNEQFF.

This clone was seen a few times. J is TRBJ2-7 and V is TRBV4-2; tentatively, D is TRBD2 (5 bases). Trimming cost V 0 bases and J 5 bases, with 14 bases left between them. Germline V lookup: CDR1 LGHNA, CDR2 YNFKEQ. The CDR3 contains 15 residues. The CDR3 reads CASSQELGLSNEQYF. CDR3 nucleotide sequence: TGTGCCAGCAGCCAAGAACTCGGACTGAGTAACGAGCAGTACTTC.

This chain connects TRBV7-9 to TRBJ2-1; D remains ambiguous. CDR3 size: 13 residues. CDR1 SEHNR and CDR2 FQNEAQ come from the germline V gene (reference sequence). V dropped 5 bases and J dropped 7 bases, with 12 bases sitting between them. CDR3 in DNA: TGTGCCAGCAGCCCCGAGGTATGGAATGAGCAGTTCTTC. Translated: CASSPEVWNEQFF.

The V and J genes are TRBV11-2 and TRBJ1-6; D unclear. V was pared by 5 bases and J by 9 bases, with 20 bases between. This CDR3 has 16 amino acids. Germline V CDR1 and CDR2: SGHAT, FQNNGV. CDR3 amino acids: CASSTLWRGKGSPLHF. The DNA for the CDR3 is TGTGCCAGCAGCACCCTGTGGCGGGGAAAGGGTTCACCCCTCCACTTT.

V is TRBV29-1 and J is TRBJ1-2; 11 nucleotides align to TRBD1. CDR1 SQVTM and CDR2 ANQGSEA come from the germline V gene. The ends lost 7 bases at V and 5 bases at J; junction bases unmatched: 3. The CDR3 runs to 12 residues. The CDR3 region is CSGGDRGYGYTF. CDR3 DNA: TGCAGCGGTGGGGACAGGGGGTATGGCTACACCTTC. The variable domain in full, with the rest retrieved from reference TRBV29-1 and TRBJ1-2, is SAVISQKPSRDICQRGTSLTIQCQVDSQVTMMFWYRQQPGQSLTLIATANQGSEATYESGFVIDKFPISRPNLTFSTLTVSNMSPEDSSIYLCSGGDRGYGYTFGSGTRLTVV.